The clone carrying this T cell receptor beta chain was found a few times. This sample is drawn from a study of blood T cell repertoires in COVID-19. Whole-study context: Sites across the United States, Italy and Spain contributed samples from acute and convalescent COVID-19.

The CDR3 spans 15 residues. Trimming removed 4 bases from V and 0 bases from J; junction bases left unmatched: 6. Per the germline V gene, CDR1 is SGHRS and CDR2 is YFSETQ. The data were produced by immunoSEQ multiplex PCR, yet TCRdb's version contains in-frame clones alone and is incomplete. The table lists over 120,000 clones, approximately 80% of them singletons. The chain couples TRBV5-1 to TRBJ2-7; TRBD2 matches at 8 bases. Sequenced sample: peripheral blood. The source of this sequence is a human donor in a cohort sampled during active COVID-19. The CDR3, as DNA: TGCGCCAGCAGCGCCATGACTAGCGTCTCCTACGAGCAGTACTTC. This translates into CASSAMTSVSYEQYF.